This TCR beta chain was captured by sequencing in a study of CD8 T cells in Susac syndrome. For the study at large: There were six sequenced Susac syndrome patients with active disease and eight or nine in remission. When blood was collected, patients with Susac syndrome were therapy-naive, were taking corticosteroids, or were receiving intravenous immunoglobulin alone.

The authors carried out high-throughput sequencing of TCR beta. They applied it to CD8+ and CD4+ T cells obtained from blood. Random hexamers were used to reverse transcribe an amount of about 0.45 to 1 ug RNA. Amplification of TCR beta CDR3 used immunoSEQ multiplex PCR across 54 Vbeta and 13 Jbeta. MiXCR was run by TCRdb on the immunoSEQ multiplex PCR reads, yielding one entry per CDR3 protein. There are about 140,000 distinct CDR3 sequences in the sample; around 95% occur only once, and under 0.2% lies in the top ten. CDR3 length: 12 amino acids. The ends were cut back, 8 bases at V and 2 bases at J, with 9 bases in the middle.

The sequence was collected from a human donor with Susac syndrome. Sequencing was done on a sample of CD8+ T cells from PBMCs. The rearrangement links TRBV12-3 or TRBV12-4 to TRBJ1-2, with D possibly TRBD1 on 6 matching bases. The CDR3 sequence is CASVGGNYGYTF. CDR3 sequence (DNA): TGTGCCAGCGTAGGGGGAAACTATGGCTACACCTTC.